These 21 T cell receptor beta chains were sequenced from one sample in a study of T cell repertoires in cytomegalovirus infection. TCRdb re-called the reads with MiXCR, one entry per CDR3 protein. This table has around 710,000 distinct CDR3 sequences, around 29% appearing once. No antigens are known for them. Sequences were derived from cultured CD8+ T cells from PBMCs, sampled from culture after CMV antigen stimulation. All receptors derive from a human donor in good health (CMV status not recorded). Some clones in this sample may be carry-over from other donors' samples.

The J gene is TRBJ1-2, the V gene TRBV12-3 or TRBV12-4, with D possibly TRBD1 on 6 matching bases. V was cut by 1 base and J by 5 bases, with 14 bases left in between. The length of the CDR3 is 15 residues. CDR3 nucleotide sequence: TGTGCCAGCAGTTTAGAGGGGGGCGACCGATATGGCTACACCTTC. It yields the protein CASSLEGGDRYGYTF.

J is TRBJ2-2 and V is TRBV6-5; maybe TRBD2 (6 bases). The CDR3 runs 20 residues. Germline values: CDR1 MNHEY, CDR2 SVGAGI. Trimming left V 2 bases short and J 4 bases short, with 26 bases between. The CDR3 sequence is CASSYDLEGTVRGITGELFF. The CDR3, as DNA: TGTGCCAGCAGTTACGACTTAGAGGGTACCGTACGGGGGATCACCGGGGAGCTGTTTTTT.

In DNA, the CDR3 is TGCGCCAGCAGCCATCCCGGGACAGGGAACACTGAAGCTTTCTTT. Its protein product is CASSHPGTGNTEAFF. The chain has TRBV4-1 and TRBJ1-1, with 8 bases that match TRBD1. The CDR3 extends over 15 amino acids. V shed 3 bases, J shed 1 base, and the junction held 4 bases outside the gene matches. CDR1 is MGHRA and CDR2 is YSYEKL in the germline V gene.

In its sample, this clonotype was seen a few times. This sequence joins TRBV7-8 and TRBJ2-3; 13 nucleotides match TRBD2. Germline lookup yields CDR1 SGHVS and CDR2 FQNEAQ. The CDR3 consists of 20 residues. Losses at the gene ends were 5 bases for V and 0 bases for J; bases not matched to a gene: 14. The CDR3 here is CASSAFPGTSGVPSTDTQYF. DNA for the CDR3: TGTGCCAGCAGCGCCTTCCCCGGGACTAGCGGGGTCCCTAGCACAGATACGCAGTATTTT.

The chain has TRBV7-8 and TRBJ2-3, with TRBD1 matching 9 bases. The CDR3 runs to 16 residues. Germline V gives CDR1 SGHVS, CDR2 FQNEAQ. Trimming removed 5 bases from V and 4 bases from J; junction bases left unmatched: 10. The CDR3 coding sequence is TGTGCCAGCAGCCAGGGGACAGGGATTCTGTCAGATACGCAGTATTTT. Protein product: CASSQGTGILSDTQYF. Filled out from reference TRBV7-8 and TRBJ2-3, the complete variable domain reads GAGVSQSPRYKVAKRGQDVALRCDPISGHVSLFWYQQALGQGPEFLTYFQNEAQLDKSGLPSDRFFAERPEGSVSTLKIQRTQQEDSAVYLCASSQGTGILSDTQYFGPGTRLTVL.

This clonotype was found a few times. The rearrangement joins TRBV27 to TRBJ1-2; TRBD1 might be the D (6 bases). This CDR3 region has 13 residues. The ends were cut back, 4 bases at V and 7 bases at J, with 13 bases in the middle. CDR1 and CDR2 (germline): MNHEY, SMNVEV (reference sequence). The DNA of the CDR3 is TGTGCCAGCAGTTCCGCGGGGGCGGGTGGCTACACCTTC. The encoded protein is CASSSAGAGGYTF.

The CDR3 DNA follows: TGTGCCAGCAGCTTATATGCGCGTGAGGCAGGGCCCTACAATGAGCAGTTCTTC. Its protein product is CASSLYAREAGPYNEQFF. The genes are TRBV7-8 and TRBJ2-1; D is possibly TRBD1 (5 bases). The CDR3 is 18 residues long. V was trimmed by 2 bases and J by 2 bases, leaving 19 bases between them. Germline V lookup: CDR1 SGHVS, CDR2 FQNEAQ.

The chain links TRBV14 to TRBJ1-2; D is unclear. Trimming left V 1 base short and J 6 bases short, with 15 bases between. The CDR3 runs 15 residues. The germline V gene encodes CDR1 SGHDN and CDR2 FVKESK. The CDR3 DNA is TGTGCCAGCAGCCAAGTCTTCAGCAGACGAGATGGCTACACCTTC. Translating gives CASSQVFSRRDGYTF.

This clonotype was picked up many times. The chain carries TRBV7-2 and TRBJ2-5; 11 bases align to TRBD2. The germline V gene has CDR1 SGHTA and CDR2 FQGNSA. The ends lost 5 bases at V and 4 bases at J; junction bases unmatched: 9. This CDR3 has 16 residues. CDR3 in amino acids: CASSQPPLAGGETQYF. The CDR3 nucleotides read TGTGCCAGCAGCCAACCCCCGCTAGCGGGGGGAGAGACCCAGTACTTC.

In this sample, this clonotype turned up many times. The V and J genes are TRBV7-9 and TRBJ2-5; unclear D gene. CDR1 is SEHNR and CDR2 is FQNEAQ in the germline V gene (reference sequence). This CDR3 has 14 residues. Trimming shortened V by 1 base and J by 0 bases, and 6 bases separated the two germline ends. The CDR3 bases are TGTGCCAGCAGCTTAGACGAGGACCAAGAGACCCAGTACTTC. Translating gives CASSLDEDQETQYF.

This clonotype was detected ten times or more. The V and J genes are TRBV7-2 and TRBJ2-3; TRBD2 matches 12 bases. Per germline, CDR1 SGHTA and CDR2 FQGNSA. V trimming: 1 base; J trimming: 9 bases; junction bases outside the gene matches: 8. This CDR3 comprises 16 residues. The chain's CDR3 is CASSLELAGGGMTQYF. The CDR3 DNA sequence: TGTGCCAGCAGCTTAGAACTAGCGGGGGGTGGAATGACGCAGTATTTT.

This chain connects TRBV15 to TRBJ1-2; TRBD1 might be the D (6 bases). The V and J ends lost 3 bases and 8 bases respectively, with 19 bases between them. Per the germline V gene, CDR1 is LNHNV and CDR2 is YYDKDF (reference sequence). The CDR3 is 15 amino acids. The CDR3 is CATSSPGGGSRGYTF. CDR3 sequence (DNA): TGTGCCACCAGCAGCCCCGGGGGCGGTTCCCGGGGCTACACCTTC.

The chain recombines TRBV6-2 or TRBV6-3 with TRBJ2-2; D possibly matches TRBD1 or TRBD2 (6 bases each). The CDR3 loop spans 18 amino acids. V was cut by 2 bases and J by 2 bases, with 18 bases left in between. Germline V gene data show CDR1 as MNHEY and CDR2 as SVGEGT. CDR3 residues: CASSYPPRGGLNTGELFF. CDR3 coding DNA: TGTGCCAGCAGTTACCCTCCTCGTGGGGGGCTTAACACCGGGGAGCTGTTTTTT.

The table lists this clonotype with a few counts. This chain joins TRBV12-5 and TRBJ1-3; 7 nucleotides match TRBD1. V trimming: 2 bases; J trimming: 0 bases; junction bases outside the gene matches: 4. The CDR3 consists of 16 residues. Looked up from germline, CDR1 is LGHNT and CDR2 is FRNRAP. CDR3 nucleotides: TGTGCTAGTGGTTTGTTTACAGGGGTCTCTGGAAACACCATATATTTT. Translated: CASGLFTGVSGNTIYF.

The CDR3 loop is CASSFAGNSNQPQHF. CDR3 DNA sequence: TGTGCCAGCAGCTTTGCTGGGAATAGCAATCAGCCCCAGCATTTT. The chain employs TRBV5-5 and TRBJ1-5, with D hard to call. The CDR3 spans 15 residues. Trimming cost V 2 bases and J 0 bases, with 9 bases left between them. Germline V gene sequence: CDR1 SGHKS, CDR2 YYEKEE (reference sequence).

This chain links TRBV5-4 with TRBJ2-2; a possible D gene is TRBD1 (6 bases). In germline, CDR1 is SGHNT, CDR2 YYREEE (reference sequence). V was shortened by 4 bases and J by 4 bases, with 23 bases between the two germline ends. The CDR3 has 18 residues. The CDR3 nucleotides read TGTGCCAGCAGCCTTGGGGGCCGCTCGGATATAGTCACCGGGGAGCTGTTTTTT. It translates to CASSLGGRSDIVTGELFF.

This clonotype was found many times. The rearrangement links TRBV11-2 to TRBJ2-7; 9 nucleotides match TRBD1. The J segment lost 3 bases and the V segment lost 6 bases, leaving 9 bases of the junction unmatched. The germline gives CDR1 SGHAT, CDR2 FQNNGV. The CDR3 runs to 15 residues. This CDR3 reads CASRENRDRVYEQYF. In DNA form, the CDR3 reads TGTGCCAGCAGGGAAAATCGGGACAGGGTCTACGAGCAGTACTTC.

The chain uses TRBV6-5 and TRBJ2-3; 10 bases fit TRBD2. The CDR3 has 15 amino acids. The V gene's germline CDR1 is MNHEY and CDR2 SVGAGI. V gave up 4 bases and J gave up 5 bases; unmatched junction bases: 6. DNA of the CDR3: TGTGCCAGCAGTTTAATAGCGGGGGGAGGAGATACGCAGTATTTT. Its translation: CASSLIAGGGDTQYF.

The V call is TRBV27, the J call TRBJ2-5; perhaps TRBD1 as D (6 bases). V was pared by 6 bases and J by 7 bases, with 15 bases between. The CDR3 extends over 13 amino acids. Per the germline V gene, CDR1 is MNHEY and CDR2 is SMNVEV (reference sequence). This CDR3 reads CASREGGKVTQYF. DNA of the CDR3: TGTGCCAGCAGGGAAGGGGGAAAAGTGACCCAGTACTTC.

V and J are TRBV7-9 and TRBJ2-7, with D possibly matching TRBD2 (6 bases). CDR1 is SEHNR, CDR2 FQNEAQ, per germline (reference sequence). Trimming took 2 bases from V and 7 from J, leaving 21 bases between them. This CDR3 region has 16 residues. The CDR3 nucleotides are TGTGCCAGCAGCTTAATAACCGACTGGACTACGGGGGAGCAGTACTTC. It is translated as CASSLITDWTTGEQYF.

In the case of this clonotype: Since a much larger clone is just one base distant, this may be a read error. This rearrangement joins TRBV12-3 or TRBV12-4 to TRBJ1-5; 8 bases fit TRBD1. With the DNA end fitting TRBJ2-3 better, the J assignment may be wrong. The CDR3 extends over 18 amino acids. CDR3 region: CASSLRLPGTGDNQPQYF. The CDR3 DNA is TGTGCCAGCAGTTTAAGATTACCCGGGACAGGAGACAATCAGCCCCAGTATTTT.